One T cell receptor beta chain is described in this entry. Its target is not known. Documented treatment: oral pan-JAK inhibitor, 5-10 mg twice daily. From alopecia areata patients, lesional scalp punch biopsies and peripheral blood were collected. Germline assignment: CDR1 SGHTA and CDR2 FQGNSA. The CDR3 loop spans 11 amino acids. V lost 2 bases and J lost 5, with 3 bases in between. The sample comes from a study of CD8+ T cells in alopecia areata. Study findings and constraints: Tofacitinib did not eliminate many expanded lesional clones from scalp or blood. Within the top 100, expanded CD8+ clones significantly decreased with tofacitinib, as did scalp clonality.

Reverse transcribed after extraction, RNA yielded cDNA as the sequencing template. TCRdb keeps only in-frame clones here, not all; method: immunoSEQ multiplex PCR. The data show fewer than 250,000 clones, 64% seen once. The rearrangement joins TRBV7-2 to TRBJ1-1; D is unresolved. Sequenced here: CD4+ T cells sorted from blood, sampled at week 4, from a patient treated with tofacitinib. This TCR derives from a human donor with alopecia areata. The CDR3 DNA sequence: TGTGCCAGCAGCTTAAAAACTGAAGCTTTCTTT. Amino acid sequence: CASSLKTEAFF.